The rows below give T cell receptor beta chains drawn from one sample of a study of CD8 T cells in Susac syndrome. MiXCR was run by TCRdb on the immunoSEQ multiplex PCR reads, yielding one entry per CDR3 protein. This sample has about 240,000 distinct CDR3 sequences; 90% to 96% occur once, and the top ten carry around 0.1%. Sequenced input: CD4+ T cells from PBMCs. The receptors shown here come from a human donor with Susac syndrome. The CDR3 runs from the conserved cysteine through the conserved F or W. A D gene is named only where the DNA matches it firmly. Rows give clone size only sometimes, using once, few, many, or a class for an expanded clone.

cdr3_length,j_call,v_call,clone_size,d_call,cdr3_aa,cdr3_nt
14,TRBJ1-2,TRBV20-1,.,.,CSALADSNNYGYTF,TGCAGTGCCCTGGCGGACAGCAATAACTATGGCTACACCTTC
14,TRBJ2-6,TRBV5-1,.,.,CASSLALGANVLTF,TGCGCCAGCAGCTTAGCGCTAGGGGCCAACGTCCTGACTTTC
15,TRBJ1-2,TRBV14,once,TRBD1,CASSPPQTGAPRYTF,TGTGCCAGCAGCCCCCCCCAGACAGGGGCCCCTCGCTACACCTTC
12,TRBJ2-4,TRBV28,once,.,CASTRMGGIQYF,TGTGCCAGCACCCGAATGGGGGGCATTCAGTACTTC
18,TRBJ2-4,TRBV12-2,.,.,CASRPLEREGPQGNIQYF,TGTGCAAGTCGCCCCCTGGAACGGGAGGGCCCTCAGGGAAACATTCAGTACTTC
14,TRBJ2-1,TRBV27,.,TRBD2,CASSWGGTYNEQFF,TGTGCCAGCAGTTGGGGGGGTACCTACAATGAGCAGTTCTTC
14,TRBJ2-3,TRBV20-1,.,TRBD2,CSARVVAGEDTQYF,TGCAGTGCTAGAGTGGTAGCGGGAGAAGATACGCAGTATTTT
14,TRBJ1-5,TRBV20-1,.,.,CSARRDPGSQPQHF,TGCAGTGCTAGGAGGGACCCAGGGAGTCAGCCCCAGCATTTT
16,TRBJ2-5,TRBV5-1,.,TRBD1,CASSLVLGQGGETQYF,TGCGCCAGCAGCTTGGTACTGGGACAGGGAGGAGAGACCCAGTACTTC
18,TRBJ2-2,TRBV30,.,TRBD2,CAWSVLGLAGVNTGELFF,TGTGCCTGGAGTGTACTCGGACTAGCGGGAGTGAACACCGGGGAGCTGTTTTTT
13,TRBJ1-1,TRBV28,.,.,CASSIPQQGKAFF,TGTGCCAGCAGTATACCACAGCAAGGTAAAGCTTTCTTT
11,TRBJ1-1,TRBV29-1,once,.,CSVDRQLEAFF,TGCAGCGTTGACAGACAACTTGAAGCTTTCTTT
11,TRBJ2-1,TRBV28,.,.,CAGQVGHEQFF,TGTGCCGGCCAAGTGGGCCATGAGCAGTTCTTC
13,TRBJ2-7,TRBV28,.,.,CASSAAGTYEQYF,TGTGCCAGCAGTGCGGCAGGGACCTACGAGCAGTACTTC
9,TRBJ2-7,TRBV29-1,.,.,CSSLGEQYF,TGCAGCTCCCTGGGGGAGCAGTACTTC
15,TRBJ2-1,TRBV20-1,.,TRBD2,CSARVGGLAGGEQFF,TGCAGTGCAAGAGTAGGGGGCCTAGCGGGAGGCGAGCAGTTCTTC
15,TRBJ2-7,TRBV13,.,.,CASSLGAVRNYEQYF,TGTGCCAGCAGCTTAGGGGCAGTCAGGAACTACGAGCAGTACTTC
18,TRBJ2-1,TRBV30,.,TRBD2,CAWNSVWTSGRASNEQFF,TGTGCCTGGAACTCGGTATGGACTAGCGGGAGGGCCTCCAATGAGCAGTTCTTC
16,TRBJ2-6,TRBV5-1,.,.,CASSLTPNSGANVLTF,TGCGCCAGCAGCTTGACACCAAACTCTGGGGCCAACGTCCTGACTTTC
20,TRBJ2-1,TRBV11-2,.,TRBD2,CASSFPAGTSGSLSYNEQFF,TGTGCCAGCAGCTTCCCGGCTGGGACTAGCGGGTCTCTTTCCTACAATGAGCAGTTCTTC
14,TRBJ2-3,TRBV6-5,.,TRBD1,CASSPRGPKDTQYF,TGTGCCAGCAGTCCCAGGGGGCCTAAAGATACGCAGTATTTT
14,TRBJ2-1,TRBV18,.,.,CASSRASGPNEQFF,TGTGCCAGCTCACGAGCAAGCGGACCCAATGAGCAGTTCTTC